The clone carrying this T cell receptor (beta chain) was seen a few times. Sequencing used immunoSEQ multiplex PCR; TCRdb keeps in-frame clones, though not all of them. The sample has 35,000 to 40,000 clones, around 90% seen once. Trimming removed 1 base from V and 4 bases from J, with 11 bases in between. The CDR3 extends over 15 amino acids. Germline V gene data show CDR1 as MNHNS and CDR2 as SASEGT. The data stem from a study of T cell changes during pregnancy in multiple sclerosis. The source was CD8+ T cells from peripheral blood mononuclear cells, collected in the third trimester of pregnancy. This sequence originates from a female donor with multiple sclerosis, enrolled in a pregnancy study. The chain uses TRBV6-1 and TRBJ1-5; tentative D call: TRBD1 (5 bases). The CDR3 loop is CASSEEVAGNQPQHF. The CDR3 DNA reads TGTGCCAGCAGTGAAGAAGTGGCAGGGAATCAGCCCCAGCATTTT.